This is a list of T cell receptor beta chains from one sample in a study of graft-versus-host responses after intestinal transplantation. Here immunoSEQ multiplex PCR was the method, and the copy in TCRdb shows in-frame clones only, minus some. Among approximately 94,000 clones listed, about 90% were seen once. These receptors lack a known antigen. This material consisted of unstimulated CD4+ T cells sorted from spleen or lymph node cells, taken before transplant. These receptors were taken from a human donor who was the organ donor for an intestinal transplant. Each CDR3 is given with its conserved first and last residue. Fields, in order: V gene, J gene, D gene, clone size, CDR3 DNA, CDR3 protein. D genes are given only for firm matches. Size is stated for part of the rows, as once, few or many counts, or as a class when the clone is expanded.

TRBV11-2,TRBJ2-2,NA,NA,TGTGCCAGCAGCTTAGCACGTACGAACACCGGGGAACTGTTTTTT,CASSLARTNTGELFF
TRBV4-1,TRBJ2-3,NA,NA,TGCGCCAGCAGCCAAGATTCCCGCCAGGCCTTAACAGATACGCAGTATTTT,CASSQDSRQALTDTQYF
TRBV7-9,TRBJ1-1,NA,NA,TGTGCCAGCAGCCATCTTACAGTGAACACTGAAGCTTTCTTT,CASSHLTVNTEAFF
TRBV2,TRBJ2-3,NA,NA,TGTGCCAGCAGTCCCCAAATGGGGGATACGCAGTATTTT,CASSPQMGDTQYF
TRBV5-1,TRBJ2-7,NA,NA,TGCGCCAGCAGCTTGGGGGCAGGGTTTGGACCCTTCAACCACGAGCAGTACTTC,CASSLGAGFGPFNHEQYF
TRBV7-2,TRBJ1-4,TRBD1,NA,TGTGCCAGCAGCTTCAGCGGGACAGGGCGGGAAAAACTGTTTTTT,CASSFSGTGREKLFF
TRBV2,TRBJ2-1,TRBD2,once,TGTGCCAGCAGTGAAGCGGGACTAGCGGGGAATGAGCAGTTCTTC,CASSEAGLAGNEQFF
TRBV7-9,TRBJ1-1,NA,NA,TGTGCCAGCAGCCCACTTGTGTTCACTGAAGCTTTCTTT,CASSPLVFTEAFF
TRBV14,TRBJ1-4,NA,NA,TGTGCCAGCAGCCCCGACGTGCCGGGTCCTAATGAAAAACTGTTTTTT,CASSPDVPGPNEKLFF
TRBV6-6,TRBJ2-7,TRBD1,NA,TGTGCCAGCAGTGTATGGTCCAGGGGGCTCTACGAGCAGTACTTC,CASSVWSRGLYEQYF
TRBV28,TRBJ2-5,NA,NA,TGTGCCAGCAGTTTTAACTTTGGGGGCCTAGAGACCCAGTACTTC,CASSFNFGGLETQYF
TRBV5-1,TRBJ2-5,NA,NA,TGCGCCAGCAACTTGGGAGGACAAGAGACCCAGTACTTC,CASNLGGQETQYF
TRBV6-5,TRBJ2-1,NA,NA,TGTGCCAGCAGTTACAGTTTGAGCCGGTTACAGTTCTTC,CASSYSLSRLQFF
TRBV7-2,TRBJ1-2,TRBD1,few,TGTGCCAGCAGCGTCGGGACAGGGCGGATAGTGGAGAATGGCTACACCTTC,CASSVGTGRIVENGYTF
TRBV11-3,TRBJ2-2,NA,NA,TGTGCCAGCAGCTCTCGGACAGAGAAGAACACCGGGGAGCTGTTTTTT,CASSSRTEKNTGELFF
TRBV15,TRBJ2-5,NA,once,TGTGCCACCAGCAGAGGAGGGGGGGGACTTCAAGAGACCCAGTACTTC,CATSRGGGGLQETQYF
TRBV7-8,TRBJ1-5,TRBD1,NA,TGTGCCAGCAGCTTGACAGGGGTAGTCAATCAGCCCCAGCATTTT,CASSLTGVVNQPQHF
TRBV7-8,TRBJ1-5,NA,NA,TGTGCCAGCAGCTTAGTGGGACACAATCAGCCCCAGCATTTT,CASSLVGHNQPQHF
TRBV7-9,TRBJ2-5,NA,NA,TGTGCCAGCAGCTTGGGGATCTCGATGGAGACCCAGTACTTC,CASSLGISMETQYF
TRBV7-3,TRBJ2-5,NA,NA,TGTGCCAGCAGCTTAAGCCGGGACCGCCAAGAGACCCAGTACTTC,CASSLSRDRQETQYF
TRBV4-1,TRBJ1-1,NA,NA,TGCGCCAGCAGCCAAGAATGGGCGGGCGGGAACACTGAAGCTTTCTTT,CASSQEWAGGNTEAFF
TRBV9,TRBJ2-1,NA,NA,TGTGCCAGCAGCGTAGCGCGAGGATCCGCCAATGAGCAGTTCTTC,CASSVARGSANEQFF
TRBV5-1,TRBJ1-4,TRBD1,NA,TGCGCCAGCAGCTTACGACAGGGGGTATCCGGTAATGAAAAACTGTTTTTT,CASSLRQGVSGNEKLFF
TRBV6-5,TRBJ1-5,NA,NA,TGTGCCAGCAGGATATCCCGGACAGCGGATCAGCCCCAGCATTTT,CASRISRTADQPQHF
TRBV7-9,TRBJ2-3,NA,NA,TGTGCCAGCAGCCCCTCTGGAGGGGATCCCACAGATACGCAGTATTTT,CASSPSGGDPTDTQYF